The present T cell receptor (beta chain) was sequenced within a study of T cells in Graves' hyperthyroidism and ophthalmopathy. General observations from the study: Most clonotypes that expanded in the thyroid above 0.001 also showed up in blood.

The hyperthyroidism patients had all been newly diagnosed, and their disease duration was under 2 months. Their ages ranged from 18 to 65 years. It was RNA transcripts that yielded the amplified TCR beta CDR3 regions. In the first-round RT-PCR of the TCR CDR3, the HTBI primer set was used. Each CDR3 protein gets one entry after TCRdb re-called the multiplex PCR reads with MiXCR. The table includes about 200,000 distinct CDR3 sequences, less than 20% detected once. The V and J ends lost 6 bases and 5 bases respectively, with 10 bases between them. This CDR3 has 12 residues. CDR1 is SGHRS and CDR2 is YFSETQ in the germline V gene. With regard to this clonotype: What it binds is not known.

The source is a woman aged 50 to 65 with Graves' hyperthyroidism. Sequencing was carried out using blood. The chain combines TRBV5-1 with TRBJ2-3, with unresolved D. Here the CDR3 DNA reads TGCGCCAGCACGGGTGAAGAAGATACGCAGTATTTT. Translating gives CASTGEEDTQYF.